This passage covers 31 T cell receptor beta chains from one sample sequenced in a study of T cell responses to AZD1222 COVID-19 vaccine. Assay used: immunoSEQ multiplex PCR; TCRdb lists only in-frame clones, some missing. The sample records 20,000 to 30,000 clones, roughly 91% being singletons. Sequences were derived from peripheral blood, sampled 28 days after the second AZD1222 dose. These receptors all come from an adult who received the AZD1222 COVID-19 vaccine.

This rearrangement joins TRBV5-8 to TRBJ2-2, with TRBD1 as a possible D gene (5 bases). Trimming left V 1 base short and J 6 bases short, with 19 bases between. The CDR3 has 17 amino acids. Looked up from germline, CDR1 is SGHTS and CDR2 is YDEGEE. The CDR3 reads CASSLRILDKGAGELFF. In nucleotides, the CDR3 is TGTGCCAGCAGCTTGAGAATTCTGGACAAAGGGGCCGGGGAGCTGTTTTTT.

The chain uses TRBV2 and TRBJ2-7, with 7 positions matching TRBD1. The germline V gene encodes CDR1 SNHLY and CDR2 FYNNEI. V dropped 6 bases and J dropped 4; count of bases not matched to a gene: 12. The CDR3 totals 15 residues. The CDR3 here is CASRVDRDSGYEQYF. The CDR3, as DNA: TGTGCCAGCAGGGTCGACCGGGACAGTGGTTACGAGCAGTACTTC.

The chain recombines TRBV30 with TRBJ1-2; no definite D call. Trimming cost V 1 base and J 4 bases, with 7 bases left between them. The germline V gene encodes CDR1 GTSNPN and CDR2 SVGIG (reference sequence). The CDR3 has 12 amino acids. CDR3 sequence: CAWSAAGYGYTF. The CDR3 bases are TGTGCCTGGAGTGCGGCAGGCTATGGCTACACCTTC.

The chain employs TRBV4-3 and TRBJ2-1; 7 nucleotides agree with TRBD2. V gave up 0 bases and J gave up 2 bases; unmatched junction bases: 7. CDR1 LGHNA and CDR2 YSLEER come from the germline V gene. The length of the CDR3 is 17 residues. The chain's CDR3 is CASSQDASGTPYNEQFF. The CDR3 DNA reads TGCGCCAGCAGCCAAGATGCGAGCGGGACCCCCTACAATGAGCAGTTCTTC.

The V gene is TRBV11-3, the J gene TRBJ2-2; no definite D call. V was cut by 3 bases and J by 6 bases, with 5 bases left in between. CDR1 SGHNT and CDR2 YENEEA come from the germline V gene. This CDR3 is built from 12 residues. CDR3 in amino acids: CASSFASGELFF. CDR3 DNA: TGTGCCAGCAGCTTTGCGTCCGGGGAGCTGTTTTTT. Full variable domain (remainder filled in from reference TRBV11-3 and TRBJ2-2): EAGVVQSPRYKIIEKKQPVAFWCNPISGHNTLYWYLQNLGQGPELLIRYENEEAVDDSQLPKDRFSAERLKGVDSTLKIQPAELGDSAVYLCASSFASGELFFGEGSRLTVL.

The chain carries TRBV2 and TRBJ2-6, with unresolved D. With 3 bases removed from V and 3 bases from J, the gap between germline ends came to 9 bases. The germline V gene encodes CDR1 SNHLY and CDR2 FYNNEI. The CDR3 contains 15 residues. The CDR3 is CASSDTRNGANVLTF. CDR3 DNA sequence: TGTGCCAGCAGTGACACCAGGAATGGGGCCAACGTCCTGACTTTC.

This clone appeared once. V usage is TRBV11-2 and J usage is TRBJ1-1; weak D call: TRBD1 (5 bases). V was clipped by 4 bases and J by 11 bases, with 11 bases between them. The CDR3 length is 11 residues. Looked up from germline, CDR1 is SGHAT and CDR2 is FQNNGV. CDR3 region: CASSSPHRAFF. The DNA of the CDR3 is TGTGCCAGCAGCTCACCGCACAGGGCTTTCTTT.

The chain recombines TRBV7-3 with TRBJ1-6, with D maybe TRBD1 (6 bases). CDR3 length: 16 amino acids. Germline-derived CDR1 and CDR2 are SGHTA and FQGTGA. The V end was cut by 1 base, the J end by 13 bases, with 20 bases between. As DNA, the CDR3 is TGTGCCAGCAGCTTAATTCGAACAGGGAATCTGGGGCCCCTCCACTTT. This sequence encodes CASSLIRTGNLGPLHF.

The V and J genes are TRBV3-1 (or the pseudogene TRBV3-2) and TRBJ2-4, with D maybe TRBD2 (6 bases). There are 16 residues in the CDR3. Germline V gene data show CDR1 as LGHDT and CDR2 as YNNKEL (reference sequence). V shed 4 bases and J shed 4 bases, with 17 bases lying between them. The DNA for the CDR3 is TGTGCCAGCAGCCCCAATTCCCCTAGCGAGAAAAACATTCAGTACTTC. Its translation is CASSPNSPSEKNIQYF.

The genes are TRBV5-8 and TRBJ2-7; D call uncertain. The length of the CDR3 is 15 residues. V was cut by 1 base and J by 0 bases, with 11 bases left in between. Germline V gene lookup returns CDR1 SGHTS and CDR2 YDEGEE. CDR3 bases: TGTGCCAGCAGCTTGTGGTCCGATCACTCCTACGAGCAGTACTTC. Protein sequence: CASSLWSDHSYEQYF.

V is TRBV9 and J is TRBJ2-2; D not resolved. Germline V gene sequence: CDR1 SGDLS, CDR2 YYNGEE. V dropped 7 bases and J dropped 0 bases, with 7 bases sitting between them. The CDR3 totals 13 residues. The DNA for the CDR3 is TGTGCCAGCTGCGCCACGAACACCGGGGAGCTGTTTTTT. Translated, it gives CASCATNTGELFF.

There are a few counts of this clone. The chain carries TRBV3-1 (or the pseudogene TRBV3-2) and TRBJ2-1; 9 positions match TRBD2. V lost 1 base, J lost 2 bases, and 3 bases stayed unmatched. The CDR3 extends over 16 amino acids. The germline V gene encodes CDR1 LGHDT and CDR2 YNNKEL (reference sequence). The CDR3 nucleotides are TGTGCCAGCAGCCAAGTAGCGGGAGCGACCTACAATGAGCAGTTCTTC. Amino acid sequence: CASSQVAGATYNEQFF.

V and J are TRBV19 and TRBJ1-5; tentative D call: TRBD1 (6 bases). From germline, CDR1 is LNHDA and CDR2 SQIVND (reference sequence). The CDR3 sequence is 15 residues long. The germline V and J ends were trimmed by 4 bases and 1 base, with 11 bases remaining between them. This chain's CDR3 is CASSRVDRSNQPQHF. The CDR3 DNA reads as TGTGCCAGTAGTAGGGTAGACAGGAGCAATCAGCCCCAGCATTTT.

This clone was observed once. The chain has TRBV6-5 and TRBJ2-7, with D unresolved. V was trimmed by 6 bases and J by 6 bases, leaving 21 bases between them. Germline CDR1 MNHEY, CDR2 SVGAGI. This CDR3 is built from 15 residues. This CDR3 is CASSFRVLARGEQYF. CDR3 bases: TGTGCCAGCAGCTTTAGGGTCTTGGCTCGAGGCGAGCAGTACTTC.

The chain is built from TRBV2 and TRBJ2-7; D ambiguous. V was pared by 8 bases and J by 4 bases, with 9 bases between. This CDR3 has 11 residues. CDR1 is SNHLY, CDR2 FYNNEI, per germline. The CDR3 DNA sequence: TGTGCCAGCCTCAGAAATTACGAGCAGTACTTC. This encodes CASLRNYEQYF.

The CDR3 region has the DNA TGTGCCAGCACCACACCCTCGGGACAGTCTAAGTCACCCCTCCACTTT. This encodes CASTTPSGQSKSPLHF. This chain connects TRBV28 to TRBJ1-6; the match to TRBD1 covers 7 bases. The CDR3 runs 16 residues. Per germline, CDR1 MDHEN and CDR2 SYDVKM. After removal of 7 bases from V and 10 bases from J, the junction contained 16 bases not matched to a gene.

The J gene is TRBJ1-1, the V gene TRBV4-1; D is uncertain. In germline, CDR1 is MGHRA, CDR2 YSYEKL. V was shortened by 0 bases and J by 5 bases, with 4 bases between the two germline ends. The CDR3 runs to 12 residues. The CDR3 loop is CASSQDGTEAFF. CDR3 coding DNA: TGCGCCAGCAGCCAAGATGGTACTGAAGCTTTCTTT.

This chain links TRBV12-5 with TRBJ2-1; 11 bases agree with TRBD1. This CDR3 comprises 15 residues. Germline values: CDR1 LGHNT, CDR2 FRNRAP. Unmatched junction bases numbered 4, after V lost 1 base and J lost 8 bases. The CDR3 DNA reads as TGTGCTAGTGGTTTGGGCGGACAGGGGGCCTATGAGCAGTTCTTC. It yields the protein CASGLGGQGAYEQFF.

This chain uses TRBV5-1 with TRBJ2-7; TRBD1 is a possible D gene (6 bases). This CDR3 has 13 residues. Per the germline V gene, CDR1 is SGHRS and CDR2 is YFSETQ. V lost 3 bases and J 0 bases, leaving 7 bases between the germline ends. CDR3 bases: TGCGCCAGCAGCTGGGACATCTCCTACGAGCAGTACTTC. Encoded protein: CASSWDISYEQYF.

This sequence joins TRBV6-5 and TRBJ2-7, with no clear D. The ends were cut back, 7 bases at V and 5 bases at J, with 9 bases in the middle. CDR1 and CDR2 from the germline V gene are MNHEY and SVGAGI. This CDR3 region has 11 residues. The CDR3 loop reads CASIGYNEQYF. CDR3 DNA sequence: TGTGCCAGCATTGGGTATAACGAGCAGTACTTC.

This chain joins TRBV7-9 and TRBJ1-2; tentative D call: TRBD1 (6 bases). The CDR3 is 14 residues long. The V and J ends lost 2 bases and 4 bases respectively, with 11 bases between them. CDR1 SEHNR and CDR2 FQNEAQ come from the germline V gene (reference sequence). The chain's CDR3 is CASSLFQGSYGYTF. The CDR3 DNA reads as TGTGCCAGCAGCTTATTCCAGGGGAGCTATGGCTACACCTTC.

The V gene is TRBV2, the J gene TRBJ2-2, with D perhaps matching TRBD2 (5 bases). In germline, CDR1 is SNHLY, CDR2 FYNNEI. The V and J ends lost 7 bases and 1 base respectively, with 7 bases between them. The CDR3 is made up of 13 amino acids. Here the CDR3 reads CASNSVNTGELFF. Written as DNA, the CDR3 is TGTGCCAGCAATAGCGTGAACACCGGGGAGCTGTTTTTT.

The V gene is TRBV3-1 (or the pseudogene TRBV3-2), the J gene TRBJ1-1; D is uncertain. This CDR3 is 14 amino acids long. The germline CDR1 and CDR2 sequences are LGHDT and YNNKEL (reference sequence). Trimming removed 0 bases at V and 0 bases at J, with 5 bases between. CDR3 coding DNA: TGTGCCAGCAGCCAAGACAGATTGAACACTGAAGCTTTCTTT. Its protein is CASSQDRLNTEAFF.

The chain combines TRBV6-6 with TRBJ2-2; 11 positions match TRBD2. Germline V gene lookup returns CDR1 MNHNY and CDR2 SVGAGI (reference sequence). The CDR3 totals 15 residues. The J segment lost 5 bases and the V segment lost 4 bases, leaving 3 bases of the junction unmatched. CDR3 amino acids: CASSSTSGRTGELFF. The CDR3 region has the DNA TGTGCCAGCAGTTCCACTAGCGGGAGAACCGGGGAGCTGTTTTTT.

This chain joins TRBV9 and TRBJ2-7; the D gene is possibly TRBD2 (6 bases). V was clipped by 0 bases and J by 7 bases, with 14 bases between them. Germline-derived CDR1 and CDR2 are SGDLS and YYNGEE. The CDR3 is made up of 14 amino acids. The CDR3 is CASSVDPGAGEQYF. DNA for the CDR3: TGTGCCAGCAGCGTAGATCCGGGAGCAGGGGAGCAGTACTTC. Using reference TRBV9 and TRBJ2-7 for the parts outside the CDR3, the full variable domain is DSGVTQTPKHLITATGQRVTLRCSPRSGDLSVYWYQQSLDQGLQFLIQYYNGEERAKGNILERFSAQQFPDLHSELNLSSLELGDSALYFCASSVDPGAGEQYFGPGTRLTVT.

This CDR3 reads CASSYLQGDTGELFF. For the CDR3, the DNA is TGTGCCAGCAGTTACCTACAGGGTGACACCGGGGAGCTGTTTTTT. The rearrangement joins TRBV6-6 to TRBJ2-2, with D possibly being TRBD1 (6 bases). CDR3 length equals 15 residues. Deletions cut 2 bases from V and 3 bases from J, with 10 bases between. CDR1 is MNHNY and CDR2 is SVGAGI in the germline V gene (reference sequence).

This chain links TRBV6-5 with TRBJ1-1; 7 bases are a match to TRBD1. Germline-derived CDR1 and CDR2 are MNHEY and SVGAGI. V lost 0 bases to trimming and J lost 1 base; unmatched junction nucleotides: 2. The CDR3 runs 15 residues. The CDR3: CASSYSRTGNTEAFF. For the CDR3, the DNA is TGTGCCAGCAGTTACTCGAGGACAGGGAACACTGAAGCTTTCTTT.

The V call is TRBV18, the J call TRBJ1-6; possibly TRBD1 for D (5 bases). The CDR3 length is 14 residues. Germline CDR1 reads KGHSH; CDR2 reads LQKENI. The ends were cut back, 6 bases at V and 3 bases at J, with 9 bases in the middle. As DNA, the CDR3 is TGTGCCAGCTCGCTGACAGACTATAATTCACCCCTCCACTTT. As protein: CASSLTDYNSPLHF.

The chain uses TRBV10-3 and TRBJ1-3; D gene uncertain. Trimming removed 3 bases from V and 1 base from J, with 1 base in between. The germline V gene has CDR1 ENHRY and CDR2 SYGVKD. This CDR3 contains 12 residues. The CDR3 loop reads CAISDSGNTIYF. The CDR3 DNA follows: TGTGCCATCAGTGATTCTGGAAACACCATATATTTT.

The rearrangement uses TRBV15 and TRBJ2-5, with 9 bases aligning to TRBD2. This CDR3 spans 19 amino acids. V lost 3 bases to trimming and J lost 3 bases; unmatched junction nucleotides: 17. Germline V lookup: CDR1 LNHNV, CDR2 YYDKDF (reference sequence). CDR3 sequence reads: CATSSTSGGGRALKETQYF. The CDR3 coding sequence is TGTGCCACCAGCAGCACCTCTGGCGGCGGGAGGGCCCTCAAAGAGACCCAGTACTTC.

This CDR3 is CASSEEGSGNSPLHF. The CDR3 DNA reads as TGTGCCAGCAGTGAGGAAGGATCGGGGAATTCACCCCTCCACTTT. The genes are TRBV6-4 and TRBJ1-6; D remains unclear. Between the trimmed V and J ends, which lost 3 bases and 7 bases, there was a span of 13 bases. CDR3 length: 15 amino acids. Per germline, CDR1 MRHNA and CDR2 SNTAGT.